Presented here are 9 T cell receptor beta chains from one specimen sequenced in a study of blood T cell repertoires in COVID-19. Assay: immunoSEQ multiplex PCR; the TCRdb copy retains only in-frame clones and omits some. The table has 200,000 to 250,000 clones, 82% seen once. The sample consisted of PBMCs or T cells enriched from blood (not recorded which). These TCRs come from a woman in her fifties or sixties who had recovered from COVID-19.

CDR3 coding DNA: TGTGCCAGCAGCAGGGGACAAAGCTATGGCTACACCTTC. Translated, it gives CASSRGQSYGYTF. The gene calls are TRBV7-9 and TRBJ1-2; D perhaps matches TRBD1 (6 bases). In germline, CDR1 is SEHNR, CDR2 FQNEAQ (reference sequence). Trimming stripped 5 bases from V and 4 bases from J, with 11 bases between. The CDR3 length is 13 residues. Based on the CDR3 plus reference TRBV7-9 and TRBJ1-2, the full variable domain is DTGVSQNPRHKITKRGQNVTFRCDPISEHNRLYWYRQTLGQGPEFLTYFQNEAQLEKSRLLSDRFSAERPKGSFSTLEIQRTEQGDSAMYLCASSRGQSYGYTFGSGTRLTVV.

The V and J genes are TRBV21-1 and TRBJ2-1; the tabulated D call, TRBD1, remains unverified against the DNA. TRBV21-1 is shown as a pseudogene. The CDR3 covers 18 residues. This CDR3 reads CASSNAQVGTGGEDGQFF. In DNA form, the CDR3 reads TGTGCCAGCAGCAATGCCCAGGTCGGGACAGGGGGCGAAGATGGCCAGTTCTTC.

A word on this clone: The junction departs from germline at one end; a sequencing error may be responsible. The sample carries other DNA sequences with the same CDR3. This chain joins TRBV3-1 (or the pseudogene TRBV3-2) and TRBJ2-1, with TRBD2 matching over 10 bases. The CDR3 length is 16 residues. Germline lookup yields CDR1 LGHDT and CDR2 YNNKEL (reference sequence). DNA of the CDR3: TGTGCCAGTAGCCAACCTAGCGGGGGCTCTTACAATGAGCAGTTCTTC. This translates into CASSQPSGGSYNEQFF.

The V and J genes are TRBV4-2 and TRBJ2-1; D gene uncertain. From germline, CDR1 is LGHNA and CDR2 YNFKEQ. This CDR3 comprises 12 residues. V was pared by 0 bases and J by 6 bases, with 3 bases between. DNA for the CDR3: TGTGCCAGCAGCCAAGACGTCAATGAGCAGTTCTTC. Its protein is CASSQDVNEQFF.

The chain recombines TRBV4-2 with TRBJ1-4; D perhaps matches TRBD1 (5 bases). Germline values: CDR1 LGHNA, CDR2 YNFKEQ. The V and J ends lost 3 bases and 3 bases respectively, with 8 bases between them. The CDR3 runs 14 residues. DNA for the CDR3: TGTGCCAGCAGCCACAGGGAGGCTAATGAAAAACTGTTTTTT. As protein: CASSHREANEKLFF.

This clone was seen just once. This chain uses TRBV9 with TRBJ1-3; 7 bases fit TRBD1. The V and J ends lost 3 bases and 0 bases, in that order; junction bases with no gene match: 6. CDR3 length: 16 residues. Per germline, CDR1 SGDLS and CDR2 YYNGEE. CDR3 sequence (DNA): TGTGCCAGCAGCGGGACAGGTTCGAGCTCTGGAAACACCATATATTTT. Encoded protein: CASSGTGSSSGNTIYF.

J is TRBJ1-2 and V is TRBV4-2; 9 bases are a match to TRBD1. The germline V gene has CDR1 LGHNA and CDR2 YNFKEQ. V was clipped by 4 bases and J by 3 bases; unmatched bases: 6. The CDR3 is made up of 15 amino acids. This CDR3 reads CASSRTGAGDYGYTF. The CDR3 region has the DNA TGTGCCAGCAGCCGGACAGGGGCGGGGGACTATGGCTACACCTTC.

V and J are TRBV6-5 and TRBJ2-7, with 9 bases matching TRBD2. V trimming: 5 bases; J trimming: 7 bases; junction bases outside the gene matches: 12. The CDR3 is 15 amino acids. Per the germline V gene, CDR1 is MNHEY and CDR2 is SVGAGI. CDR3 in amino acids: CASSRLAGEGEEQYF. The CDR3 bases are TGTGCCAGCAGTAGGTTAGCGGGAGAGGGGGAAGAGCAGTACTTC.

V gene TRBV7-9 combines with J gene TRBJ2-3, with D unclear. The CDR3 is made up of 14 amino acids. Germline assignment: CDR1 SEHNR and CDR2 FQNEAQ (reference sequence). The germline V and J ends were trimmed by 1 base and 0 bases, with 5 bases remaining between them. This CDR3 reads CASSLDISTDTQYF. CDR3 bases: TGTGCCAGCAGCTTAGACATTAGCACAGATACGCAGTATTTT. Full variable domain (rest looked up from reference TRBV7-9 and TRBJ2-3): DTGVSQNPRHKITKRGQNVTFRCDPISEHNRLYWYRQTLGQGPEFLTYFQNEAQLEKSRLLSDRFSAERPKGSFSTLEIQRTEQGDSAMYLCASSLDISTDTQYFGPGTRLTVL.